Below, 18 T cell receptor beta chains from the same sample are listed, as sequenced in a study of immune cell composition in non-small cell lung cancer. TCRdb's table, derived via immunoSEQ multiplex PCR, lists solely in-frame clones and lacks some. Counted here are over a thousand clones, roughly two thirds occurring once; the ten biggest clones make up over 20%. Source material: lung tumor tissue. The receptors come from a human donor with non-small cell lung cancer.

The J gene is TRBJ1-6, the V gene TRBV11-1; perhaps TRBD1 as D (6 bases). The germline V gene encodes CDR1 SGHAT and CDR2 FQDESV (reference sequence). V was trimmed by 4 bases and J by 5 bases, leaving 9 bases between them. The CDR3 sequence is 14 residues long. CDR3 residues: CASSWGQNNSPLHF. The CDR3 DNA reads as TGTGCCAGCAGCTGGGGGCAGAATAATTCACCCCTCCACTTT.

The chain recombines TRBV6-1 with TRBJ1-1; TRBD1 might be the D (5 bases). Trimming took 5 bases from V and 8 from J, leaving 21 bases between them. The CDR3 has 15 amino acids. CDR1 MNHNS and CDR2 SASEGT come from the germline V gene. The CDR3 DNA reads as TGTGCCAGCAGTAATCCAGGGCGGGGGGATATGGAAGCTTTCTTT. As protein: CASSNPGRGDMEAFF.

The chain is built from TRBV11-2 and TRBJ2-1, with 11 bases identical to TRBD2. CDR3 length equals 14 residues. Trimming cost V 4 bases and J 8 bases; bases outside gene matches: 4. The germline gives CDR1 SGHAT, CDR2 FQNNGV. The CDR3 reads CASSWLAGGDEQFF. The CDR3 DNA reads as TGTGCCAGCAGCTGGCTAGCGGGAGGCGATGAGCAGTTCTTC.

J is TRBJ2-4 and V is TRBV28, with 9 bases fitting TRBD2. The CDR3 covers 16 residues. Looked up from germline, CDR1 is MDHEN and CDR2 is SYDVKM. V lost 5 bases and J lost 4; bases outside the gene matches: 9. The CDR3 is CASSQGGTSGKNIQYF. The CDR3 coding sequence is TGTGCCAGCAGTCAAGGTGGAACTAGCGGGAAAAACATTCAGTACTTC.

The V gene is TRBV5-4, the J gene TRBJ2-5, with D possibly matching TRBD2 (6 bases). The ends were cut back, 8 bases at V and 2 bases at J, with 13 bases in the middle. The CDR3 contains 13 residues. Germline loops: CDR1 SGHNT, CDR2 YYREEE (reference sequence). The CDR3 loop is CASRVGGQETQYF. The CDR3 DNA is TGTGCCAGTAGAGTCGGAGGGCAAGAGACCCAGTACTTC.

The J gene is TRBJ2-1, the V gene TRBV7-8; 10 bases are shared with TRBD2. The length of the CDR3 is 15 residues. V lost 5 bases to trimming and J lost 4 bases; unmatched junction nucleotides: 5. CDR1 and CDR2 from the germline V gene are SGHVS and FQNEAQ. CDR3 DNA: TGTGCCAGCAGCCCTACTAGCGGGGCTTACAATGAGCAGTTCTTC. Translation gives CASSPTSGAYNEQFF.

J is TRBJ1-2 and V is TRBV27, with 9 bases matching TRBD1. There are 13 residues in the CDR3. Trimming took 3 bases from V and 5 from J; bases not matched to a gene: 1. Looked up from germline, CDR1 is MNHEY and CDR2 is SMNVEV (reference sequence). CDR3 amino acids: CASSFGTGYGYTF. The CDR3 region has the DNA TGTGCCAGCAGTTTTGGGACAGGGTATGGCTACACCTTC.

This clone has more than one count but fewer than ten. This sequence joins TRBV9 and TRBJ1-5; tentative D call: TRBD1 (5 bases). V was clipped by 0 bases and J by 3 bases, with 13 bases between them. Germline-derived CDR1 and CDR2 are SGDLS and YYNGEE. CDR3 length equals 16 residues. The CDR3 bases are TGTGCCAGCAGCGTAGGGCGTGGGGGGGACAATCAGCCCCAGCATTTT. This encodes CASSVGRGGDNQPQHF.

The chain couples TRBV7-9 to TRBJ2-3, with D perhaps TRBD2 (5 bases). The CDR3 is 14 amino acids. V shed 5 bases and J shed 1 base, with 10 bases lying between them. Germline values: CDR1 SEHNR, CDR2 FQNEAQ (reference sequence). CDR3 coding DNA: TGTGCCAGCAGCACTAGTGGAGGCACAGATACGCAGTATTTT. Amino acids: CASSTSGGTDTQYF.

The V call is TRBV28, the J call TRBJ2-7; the D gene is possibly TRBD1 (6 bases). This CDR3 has 16 residues. V lost 5 bases, J lost 5 bases, and 22 bases lay in between. Germline V gene lookup returns CDR1 MDHEN and CDR2 SYDVKM. The CDR3 DNA follows: TGTGCCAGCAGTCCCCCCTTACAGGGAGTGGGCCACGAGCAGTACTTC. It specifies CASSPPLQGVGHEQYF.

The rearrangement joins TRBV11-2 to TRBJ2-2; D might be TRBD2 (5 bases). V lost 2 bases, J lost 8 bases, and 9 bases lay in between. Germline V gene sequence: CDR1 SGHAT, CDR2 FQNNGV. The CDR3 covers 13 residues. The CDR3: CASSLFEGGELFF. The CDR3 DNA reads as TGTGCCAGCAGCTTATTCGAGGGAGGGGAGCTGTTTTTT.

CDR3 loop: CASSLSLNEQFF. In DNA, the CDR3 is TGTGCCAGCAGCTTATCCCTCAATGAGCAGTTCTTC. The chain joins TRBV11-2 to TRBJ2-1; D uncertain. Trimming left V 2 bases short and J 6 bases short, with 5 bases between. CDR1 and CDR2 from the germline V gene are SGHAT and FQNNGV. The CDR3 is made up of 12 amino acids.

A few counts support this clone. V and J are TRBV5-6 and TRBJ2-1; 11 positions agree with TRBD2. Germline trimming cut 3 bases from V and 7 bases from J; bases unmatched to any gene: 6. This CDR3 has 15 residues. Germline CDR1 and CDR2: SGHDT and YYEEEE. The CDR3 is CASSSTSGRMNEQFF. The CDR3 DNA is TGTGCCAGCAGCTCCACTAGCGGGAGAATGAATGAGCAGTTCTTC.

This chain joins TRBV28 and TRBJ1-5; 7 nucleotides line up with TRBD1. The CDR3 is 15 amino acids. V trimming: 7 bases; J trimming: 0 bases; junction bases outside the gene matches: 6. Germline loops: CDR1 MDHEN, CDR2 SYDVKM. The CDR3 DNA is TGTGCCAGCACCGATGGACAGGATAGCAATCAGCCCCAGCATTTT. Amino acid sequence: CASTDGQDSNQPQHF.

This chain joins TRBV4-1 and TRBJ2-3; D unresolved. V was pared by 1 base and J by 6 bases, with 8 bases between. Per the germline V gene, CDR1 is MGHRA and CDR2 is YSYEKL. The CDR3 has 13 residues. The CDR3 is CASSQGLVDTQYF. The CDR3 bases are TGCGCCAGCAGCCAAGGGTTAGTGGATACGCAGTATTTT.

This clone has a single count. This rearrangement joins TRBV21-1 to TRBJ1-1. TRBV21-1 is given as a pseudogene. The CDR3 consists of 15 residues. The CDR3 nucleotides read TGTGCCAGCAGCAAACTTTCGAGGATGAACACTGAAGCTTTCTTT. As protein: CASSKLSRMNTEAFF.

The CDR3: CASSPPLSTGREQYF. The CDR3, as DNA: TGTGCCAGCTCACCACCATTATCGACAGGGAGAGAGCAGTACTTC. The genes are TRBV18 and TRBJ2-7; 7 positions agree with TRBD1. J lost 7 bases, V lost 0 bases, and 9 bases had no gene match. The germline V gene encodes CDR1 KGHSH and CDR2 LQKENI. There are 15 residues in the CDR3.

The V gene is TRBV5-1, the J gene TRBJ1-1, with 8 nucleotides matching TRBD1. The CDR3 is 14 residues long. The V and J ends lost 4 bases and 3 bases, in that order; junction bases with no gene match: 5. Germline V CDR1 and CDR2: SGHRS, YFSETQ. The CDR3 here is CASSRQQGDTEAFF. In DNA, the CDR3 is TGCGCCAGCAGCCGGCAACAGGGGGACACTGAAGCTTTCTTT.